The entry below gives a single T cell receptor (beta chain) sequence along with its context. These data come from a study of blood T cell repertoires in COVID-19. TCRdb's copy holds only in-frame clones and misses some; the assay was immunoSEQ multiplex PCR. The repertoire holds about 180,000 clones, with 85% to 90% as singletons. V shed 0 bases and J 2 bases; nucleotides not matched to a gene: 4. The V gene's germline CDR1 is LNHNV and CDR2 YYDKDF (reference sequence). The CDR3 runs to 16 residues. The chain links TRBV15 to TRBJ1-3; TRBD1 matches 7 bases. Sequenced material: peripheral blood. This TCR was sampled from a young woman with active or convalescent COVID-19. The CDR3 region is CATSRDRQGTGNTIYF. As DNA, the CDR3 is TGTGCCACCAGCAGAGACAGACAGGGTACTGGAAACACCATATATTTT.